This TCR beta chain stems from a study of blood T cells in healthy people across ages (dated by TCRdb to the mid-2010s). With regard to the full study: Template switching captured roughly one uniquely barcoded TCR beta cDNA molecule per two T cells in model experiments. To track age-related changes in TCR beta repertoire diversity, the study relied on deep sequencing normalized with unique cDNA molecular identifiers. Donors were grouped into four age groups: young (average approximately 16 years), middle-aged (roughly 40), aged (around 60) and long-lived (roughly 80). To avoid experimental bias, donors of different ages were spread randomly across the sequencing lanes. For two donors (one aged 18 to 30 and one aged 80 or older), the study analyzed two additional independent replicas of 1 million unique cDNA reads from the same blood draw.

Systemically healthy Caucasian individuals from Russia, around 38 in total and aged roughly 6 to 95 years, were included as donors. Each donor gave 8 to 10 milliliters of peripheral blood, collected into EDTA-treated Vacutainer tubes. Ficoll-Paque density-gradient centrifugation was used to isolate PBMCs, with at least 7 million obtained per sample. Trizol reagent was used to extract total RNA from the PBMCs, yielding at least 5.5 micrograms per sample. For every donor, an aliquot of PBMCs went through flow cytometry to measure the percentages of naive CD45RAhigh/CD27high T cells. The CDR3 sequence holds 16 residues, the cysteine and phenylalanine included. The sequence is cut down to CDR3 DNA, 48 bases in frame from base 1. The germline ends are 15 bases apart after V is trimmed by 3 bases and J by 3 bases. What the research found in general, with its limitations: As age increased, observed TCR beta diversity per million T cells dropped in a roughly linear way, and a significant reduction was already evident by age about 36. Compared with the aged group, more naive CD4+ T cells, fewer expanded clones and increased TCR diversity were shown by the long-lived group, suggesting age selection. Estimates of total diversity based on one million sequenced T cells were regarded as lower bounds and as underestimates. A strong correlation was found between observed TCR beta diversity and the percentage of naive T cells measured by flow cytometry. Because the CMV infection status of the donors was unknown, age-related changes in expanded clonotypes may potentially have been confounded. Conclusive comparison of naive and antigen-experienced compartments was prevented by the profiling of bulk unsorted PBMCs.

Worth noting for this clonotype: The target of this receptor is not known. Base quality data are lacking; no much larger clone is found one base away.

Libraries came from 5' RACE. The sequencer listed for this sample is Illumina HiSeq 2500. A second PCR of about 7 to 12 cycles was run with a J-beta primer mix and a sample-barcoded 5' primer. Each TCR beta cDNA molecule received a unique molecular identifier from a template-switch 5' adaptor carrying 12 random nucleotides. At least 2.5 million CDR3-containing paired-end reads were obtained from each sample. All of the RNA was converted into first-strand cDNA using the Mint cDNA synthesis kit, with a TRBC-specific oligonucleotide serving as the primer. Following uracil-DNA glycosylase treatment, a first 18-cycle PCR with universal primers M1SS and BC2_uni_R was performed on all cDNA. As for the original processing: Normalization of each sample was performed by random selection of 1 million high-quality reads, each carrying a distinct molecular identifier. Reads sharing molecular identifiers were discarded rather than binned into consensus sequences. MiTCR, set to a Q25 quality threshold and the strictest error-elimination algorithm, was used for CDR3 identification, clonotype clustering and error correction. A nonparametric unseen species model with Euler transformation was used to estimate lower-bound total TCR beta diversity. TCRdb took the public reads, trimmed them with fastp at Q25, ran MiXCR for clone calling and kept in-frame beta chains. Records with the same CDR3 protein are collapsed into one entry carrying the most frequent genes and DNA. The V and J calls, along with clone size, are taken from TCRdb and not from the paper's own processing. Across this sample there are roughly 1.6 million distinct CDR3 sequences, with roughly a third seen only once. Together, the top ten hold over 9% of the sample.

The sample was blood. This receptor was taken from a woman aged 25 to 39 in good health. The sequence joins TRBV12-3 or TRBV12-4 to TRBJ1-5, with TRBD1 as a weak D call on 5 bases. The sequence in DNA is TGTGCCAGCAGTTTTATAGGCAGGGCCCACAATCAGCCCCAGCATTTT. This sequence encodes CASSFIGRAHNQPQHF.